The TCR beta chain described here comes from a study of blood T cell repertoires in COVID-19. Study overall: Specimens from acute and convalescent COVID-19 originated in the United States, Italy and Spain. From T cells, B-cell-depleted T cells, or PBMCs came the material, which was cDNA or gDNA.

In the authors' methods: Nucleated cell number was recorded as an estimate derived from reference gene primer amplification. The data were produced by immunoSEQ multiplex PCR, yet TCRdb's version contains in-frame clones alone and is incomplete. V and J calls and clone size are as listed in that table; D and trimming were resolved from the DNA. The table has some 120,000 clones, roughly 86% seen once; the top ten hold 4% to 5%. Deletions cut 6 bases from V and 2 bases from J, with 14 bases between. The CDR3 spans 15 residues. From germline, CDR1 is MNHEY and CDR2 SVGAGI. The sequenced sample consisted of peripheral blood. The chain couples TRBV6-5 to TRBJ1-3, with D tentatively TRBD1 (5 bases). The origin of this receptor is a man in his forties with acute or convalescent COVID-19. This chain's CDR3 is CASSAWGSTGNTIYF. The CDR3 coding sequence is TGTGCCAGCAGCGCCTGGGGCAGCACTGGAAACACCATATATTTT.